These T cell receptor beta chains were read from a single sample in a study of CD8 T cells in Susac syndrome. TCRdb redid the calling of the immunoSEQ multiplex PCR reads with MiXCR, one entry per CDR3 protein. The top ten hold approximately 0.094% of the sample, which has about 210,000 distinct CDR3 sequences, 85% to 95% seen once. Sequenced: CD4+ T cells from PBMCs. The receptors stem from a human donor in good health. Both conserved end residues are part of each CDR3. D genes are given only for firm matches. Expanded clones get a size class; other rows say once, few or many, or leave the size out.

V gene: TRBV9; J gene: TRBJ1-5; D gene: .; clone size: .; CDR3 protein: CASSVGVGASNQPQHF; CDR3 DNA: TGTGCCAGCAGCGTAGGGGTGGGAGCTAGCAATCAGCCCCAGCATTTT
V gene: TRBV12-3/TRBV12-4; J gene: TRBJ1-5; D gene: .; clone size: .; CDR3 protein: CASSFGGHHQPQHF; CDR3 DNA: TGTGCCAGCAGTTTTGGAGGTCATCATCAGCCCCAGCATTTT
V gene: TRBV30; J gene: TRBJ2-3; D gene: TRBD1; clone size: .; CDR3 protein: CAWSVIAGGDTQYF; CDR3 DNA: TGTGCCTGGAGTGTAATTGCAGGGGGAGATACGCAGTATTTT
V gene: TRBV29-1; J gene: TRBJ2-5; D gene: .; clone size: .; CDR3 protein: CSVEALGYGQETQYF; CDR3 DNA: TGCAGCGTTGAAGCTCTTGGTTACGGACAAGAGACCCAGTACTTC
V gene: TRBV2; J gene: TRBJ1-1; D gene: .; clone size: .; CDR3 protein: CASRRRVLNTEAFF; CDR3 DNA: TGTGCCAGCAGACGAAGGGTCCTGAACACTGAAGCTTTCTTT
V gene: TRBV25-1; J gene: TRBJ2-2; D gene: .; clone size: .; CDR3 protein: CASSVEGITGELFF; CDR3 DNA: TGTGCCAGCAGTGTGGAGGGCATCACCGGGGAGCTGTTTTTT
V gene: TRBV10-3; J gene: TRBJ2-3; D gene: .; clone size: .; CDR3 protein: CAISESTGIDTQYF; CDR3 DNA: TGTGCCATCAGTGAGTCAACAGGGATAGATACGCAGTATTTT
V gene: TRBV29-1; J gene: TRBJ2-2; D gene: .; clone size: .; CDR3 protein: CSVESGLGTGELFF; CDR3 DNA: TGCAGCGTTGAAAGCGGGTTGGGCACCGGGGAGCTGTTTTTT
V gene: TRBV20-1; J gene: TRBJ2-1; D gene: .; clone size: .; CDR3 protein: CSAGSHSYNEQFF; CDR3 DNA: TGCAGTGCAGGGAGTCACTCCTACAATGAGCAGTTCTTC
V gene: TRBV4-3; J gene: TRBJ2-7; D gene: TRBD1; clone size: .; CDR3 protein: CASSLATGTGFEQYF; CDR3 DNA: TGCGCCAGCAGCCTAGCCACCGGGACAGGGTTCGAGCAGTACTTC
V gene: TRBV9; J gene: TRBJ1-3; D gene: .; clone size: .; CDR3 protein: CASSVDPSSSGNTIYF; CDR3 DNA: TGTGCCAGCAGCGTAGATCCCTCCTCAAGTGGAAACACCATATATTTT
V gene: TRBV19; J gene: TRBJ1-6; D gene: .; clone size: .; CDR3 protein: CASSMEDSPLHF; CDR3 DNA: TGTGCCAGTAGTATGGAGGATTCACCCCTCCACTTT
V gene: TRBV18; J gene: TRBJ1-2; D gene: .; clone size: once; CDR3 protein: CASSLRDSRTHGYTF; CDR3 DNA: TGTGCCAGCTCGCTTCGGGACTCAAGGACCCATGGCTACACCTTC
V gene: TRBV18; J gene: TRBJ2-3; D gene: .; clone size: .; CDR3 protein: CASSPIANADTQYF; CDR3 DNA: TGTGCCAGCTCACCAATCGCTAACGCAGATACGCAGTATTTT
V gene: TRBV15; J gene: TRBJ1-2; D gene: .; clone size: .; CDR3 protein: CATSRLGQGGYTF; CDR3 DNA: TGTGCCACCAGCAGACTGGGCCAAGGTGGCTACACCTTC
V gene: TRBV6-5; J gene: TRBJ1-1; D gene: .; clone size: .; CDR3 protein: CASSYSRSLTEAFF; CDR3 DNA: TGTGCCAGCAGTTACTCCAGGAGCCTCACTGAAGCTTTCTTT
V gene: TRBV18; J gene: TRBJ2-5; D gene: TRBD1; clone size: .; CDR3 protein: CASSPTGGDGETQYF; CDR3 DNA: TGTGCCAGCTCACCGACAGGGGGAGATGGGGAGACCCAGTACTTC
V gene: TRBV30; J gene: TRBJ2-5; D gene: .; clone size: .; CDR3 protein: CAWTSGIEETQYF; CDR3 DNA: TGTGCCTGGACTTCAGGGATCGAGGAGACCCAGTACTTC
V gene: TRBV20-1; J gene: TRBJ2-1; D gene: TRBD2; clone size: .; CDR3 protein: CSARDQLAGGGFLFF; CDR3 DNA: TGCAGTGCTAGAGATCAACTAGCGGGAGGCGGGTTTTTGTTCTTC
V gene: TRBV2; J gene: TRBJ1-3; D gene: .; clone size: .; CDR3 protein: CASTGTGSGNTIYF; CDR3 DNA: TGTGCCAGCACGGGCACAGGCTCTGGAAACACCATATATTTT
V gene: TRBV24-1; J gene: TRBJ2-1; D gene: TRBD1; clone size: .; CDR3 protein: CATSDSTGDTRHEQFF; CDR3 DNA: TGTGCCACCAGTGATTCGACAGGGGATACGAGACATGAGCAGTTCTTC
V gene: TRBV24-1; J gene: TRBJ1-2; D gene: TRBD1; clone size: .; CDR3 protein: CATSDGQVYGYTF; CDR3 DNA: TGTGCCACCAGTGATGGACAGGTTTATGGCTACACCTTC
V gene: TRBV6-5; J gene: TRBJ2-1; D gene: TRBD1; clone size: .; CDR3 protein: CASSRTQGTYNEQFF; CDR3 DNA: TGTGCCAGCAGTCGAACACAGGGGACCTACAATGAGCAGTTCTTC
V gene: TRBV3-1; J gene: TRBJ1-2; D gene: .; clone size: .; CDR3 protein: CASSLKYPGRYGYTF; CDR3 DNA: TGTGCCAGCAGCCTAAAATACCCGGGACGTTATGGCTACACCTTC
V gene: TRBV9; J gene: TRBJ2-7; D gene: TRBD1; clone size: .; CDR3 protein: CASSERTGATYEQYF; CDR3 DNA: TGTGCCAGCAGCGAACGGACAGGGGCGACCTACGAGCAGTACTTC
V gene: TRBV24-1; J gene: TRBJ2-2; D gene: TRBD2; clone size: .; CDR3 protein: CATSDPGLAGPNTGELFF; CDR3 DNA: TGTGCCACCAGTGATCCCGGACTAGCGGGGCCGAACACCGGGGAGCTGTTTTTT
V gene: TRBV3-1; J gene: TRBJ2-7; D gene: .; clone size: .; CDR3 protein: CASSHPPGEEHF; CDR3 DNA: TGTGCCAGCAGCCATCCACCAGGGGAAGAGCACTTC
V gene: TRBV2; J gene: TRBJ2-3; D gene: .; clone size: .; CDR3 protein: CASRQRDFSDTQYF; CDR3 DNA: TGTGCCAGCAGACAACGGGACTTCTCAGATACGCAGTATTTT
V gene: TRBV3-1; J gene: TRBJ2-5; D gene: .; clone size: .; CDR3 protein: CASSPTAGISNF; CDR3 DNA: TGTGCCAGCAGCCCCACTGCGGGGATCTCGAACTTC
V gene: TRBV29-1; J gene: TRBJ2-2; D gene: TRBD1; clone size: .; CDR3 protein: CSVGTGTANTGELFF; CDR3 DNA: TGCAGCGTTGGGACCGGGACAGCCAACACCGGGGAGCTGTTTTTT
V gene: TRBV29-1; J gene: TRBJ1-2; D gene: .; clone size: .; CDR3 protein: CSVVSRRFSSYGYTF; CDR3 DNA: TGCAGCGTTGTTTCACGACGGTTTTCCTCCTATGGCTACACCTTC
V gene: TRBV20-1; J gene: TRBJ2-1; D gene: TRBD2; clone size: .; CDR3 protein: CSASPLIEFSGKSSYNEQFF; CDR3 DNA: TGCAGTGCTTCACCCCTAATCGAATTTAGCGGGAAAAGCTCCTACAATGAGCAGTTCTTC
V gene: TRBV29-1; J gene: TRBJ2-6; D gene: .; clone size: .; CDR3 protein: CSVVGGFRVLTF; CDR3 DNA: TGCAGCGTGGTCGGGGGTTTTCGCGTCCTGACTTTC
V gene: TRBV12-3/TRBV12-4; J gene: TRBJ2-2; D gene: .; clone size: .; CDR3 protein: CASSLAPELFF; CDR3 DNA: TGTGCCAGCAGTTTAGCCCCTGAGCTGTTTTTT
V gene: TRBV3-1; J gene: TRBJ1-2; D gene: .; clone size: .; CDR3 protein: CASSQVRDGYGYTF; CDR3 DNA: TGTGCCAGCAGCCAAGTTAGGGACGGCTATGGCTACACCTTC
V gene: TRBV7-9; J gene: TRBJ2-5; D gene: TRBD1; clone size: .; CDR3 protein: CAATGWSETQYF; CDR3 DNA: TGTGCCGCGACAGGGTGGTCGGAGACCCAGTACTTC
V gene: TRBV14; J gene: TRBJ1-2; D gene: TRBD1; clone size: once; CDR3 protein: CASGTAYGYTF; CDR3 DNA: TGTGCCAGCGGGACAGCCTATGGCTACACCTTC
V gene: TRBV20-1; J gene: TRBJ2-7; D gene: TRBD2; clone size: .; CDR3 protein: CSAEGGDYYEQYF; CDR3 DNA: TGCAGTGCGGAGGGCGGGGACTACTACGAGCAGTACTTC
V gene: TRBV20-1; J gene: TRBJ1-2; D gene: TRBD1; clone size: .; CDR3 protein: CSAIWTGGSGGYTF; CDR3 DNA: TGCAGTGCTATATGGACAGGGGGATCAGGAGGCTACACCTTC
V gene: TRBV3-1; J gene: TRBJ2-1; D gene: .; clone size: .; CDR3 protein: CASSQGAAAAGNEQFF; CDR3 DNA: TGTGCCAGCAGCCAAGGGGCAGCGGCGGCTGGCAATGAGCAGTTCTTC
V gene: TRBV18; J gene: TRBJ2-5; D gene: TRBD2; clone size: .; CDR3 protein: CASSPLGGRVETQYF; CDR3 DNA: TGTGCCAGCTCACCACTTGGCGGGAGGGTCGAGACCCAGTACTTC
V gene: TRBV18; J gene: TRBJ2-7; D gene: TRBD1; clone size: .; CDR3 protein: CASSSGTGAHEQYF; CDR3 DNA: TGTGCCAGCTCCTCCGGGACAGGTGCGCACGAGCAGTACTTC
V gene: TRBV2; J gene: TRBJ1-2; D gene: .; clone size: .; CDR3 protein: CATADSDYGYTF; CDR3 DNA: TGTGCCACCGCCGACAGCGACTATGGCTACACCTTC
V gene: TRBV29-1; J gene: TRBJ2-5; D gene: TRBD2; clone size: .; CDR3 protein: CSVRLAGGAGETQYF; CDR3 DNA: TGCAGCGTCCGCCTAGCGGGAGGGGCGGGGGAGACCCAGTACTTC
V gene: TRBV24-1; J gene: TRBJ2-1; D gene: TRBD1; clone size: .; CDR3 protein: CATSDLRDRQFF; CDR3 DNA: TGTGCCACCAGTGATTTAAGGGACAGACAGTTCTTC
V gene: TRBV18; J gene: TRBJ2-7; D gene: .; clone size: .; CDR3 protein: CASSPPREQYEQYF; CDR3 DNA: TGTGCCAGCTCACCACCGAGGGAGCAGTACGAGCAGTACTTC
V gene: TRBV14; J gene: TRBJ2-7; D gene: .; clone size: .; CDR3 protein: CASSLLDGYEQYF; CDR3 DNA: TGTGCCAGCAGCCTTCTGGACGGTTACGAGCAGTACTTC
V gene: TRBV20-1; J gene: TRBJ1-1; D gene: TRBD1; clone size: once; CDR3 protein: CSATRQGRHTEAFF; CDR3 DNA: TGCAGTGCTACCCGACAGGGAAGGCACACTGAAGCTTTCTTT
V gene: TRBV29-1; J gene: TRBJ2-7; D gene: .; clone size: .; CDR3 protein: CSGGDSQPYEQYF; CDR3 DNA: TGCAGCGGGGGGGACAGCCAACCCTACGAGCAGTACTTC
V gene: TRBV15; J gene: TRBJ2-3; D gene: .; clone size: .; CDR3 protein: CATSSRGGPTDTQYF; CDR3 DNA: TGTGCCACCAGCTCAAGGGGGGGACCTACAGATACGCAGTATTTT
V gene: TRBV29-1; J gene: TRBJ1-1; D gene: .; clone size: .; CDR3 protein: CSVARNTEAFF; CDR3 DNA: TGCAGCGTTGCCAGGAACACTGAAGCTTTCTTT
V gene: TRBV23-1; J gene: TRBJ1-2; D gene: .; clone size: .; CDR3 protein: CASSQSKGSHYGYTF; CDR3 DNA: TGCGCCAGCAGTCAATCGAAAGGGTCACACTATGGCTACACCTTC
V gene: TRBV29-1; J gene: TRBJ1-1; D gene: .; clone size: few; CDR3 protein: CSVGLNTEAFF; CDR3 DNA: TGCAGCGTTGGCCTTAACACTGAAGCTTTCTTT
V gene: TRBV29-1; J gene: TRBJ2-5; D gene: .; clone size: .; CDR3 protein: CSVERRETQYF; CDR3 DNA: TGCAGCGTTGAACGCCGGGAGACCCAGTACTTC
V gene: TRBV20-1; J gene: TRBJ2-1; D gene: .; clone size: once; CDR3 protein: CSARADTYNEQFF; CDR3 DNA: TGCAGTGCTAGAGCTGACACCTACAATGAGCAGTTCTTC